These T cell receptor beta chains were read from a single sample in a study of response to subunit inactivated influenza vaccine. TCRdb recomputed calls from the RT-PCR reads with MiXCR, one row per CDR3 protein. The sample carries 500,000 or so distinct CDR3 sequences, approximately 11% recorded once. The specimen was PBMCs from blood, collected 45 days after vaccination. These receptors came from a man aged 45 to 65 who received an inactivated influenza vaccine. CDR3s include the opening cysteine and the closing phenylalanine or tryptophan. A D gene is named only where the DNA matches it firmly. Only some rows state a clone size, as once, few, many or a class for expanded clones.

TRBV4-1,.,.,TRBJ2-1,CASSQDSEGWNEQFF,TGCGCCAGCAGCCAAGATTCGGAAGGTTGGAATGAGCAGTTCTTC
TRBV12-3/TRBV12-4,.,many,TRBJ1-2,CASSLAGLGGYTF,TGTGCCAGCAGTTTAGCAGGGTTGGGTGGCTACACCTTC
TRBV12-3/TRBV12-4,.,many,TRBJ2-1,CASSDYNLPYNEQFF,TGTGCCAGCAGTGACTACAACCTACCCTACAATGAGCAGTTCTTC
TRBV11-2,.,few,TRBJ2-7,CASSVEELYEQYF,TGTGCCAGCAGCGTAGAGGAACTCTACGAGCAGTACTTC
TRBV7-9,.,many,TRBJ2-7,CASMNSNSEQYF,TGTGCCAGTATGAACTCCAATTCTGAGCAGTACTTC
TRBV29-1,TRBD2,many,TRBJ2-1,CSAGGVDGREQFF,TGCAGCGCCGGGGGGGTGGACGGGCGTGAGCAGTTCTTC
TRBV12-3/TRBV12-4,.,many,TRBJ1-1,CASSSVGGKIF,TGTGCCAGCAGCTCCGTTGGGGGTAAGATCTTT
TRBV6-1,.,many,TRBJ2-2,CASRKGTSTGELFF,TGTGCCAGCAGAAAAGGGACCTCCACCGGGGAGCTGTTTTTT
TRBV14,.,.,TRBJ2-7,CASSQAGKNSQYF,TGTGCCAGCAGCCAAGCTGGGAAAAACAGTCAGTACTTC
TRBV5-1,.,few,TRBJ2-3,CASSLEPGSKIADTQYF,TGCGCCAGCAGCTTGGAACCAGGGTCGAAGATCGCAGATACGCAGTATTTT
TRBV24-1,.,.,TRBJ2-2,CATSAGGKTGELFF,TGTGCCACCAGTGCGGGGGGCAAAACCGGGGAGCTGTTTTTT
TRBV15,TRBD2,.,TRBJ2-7,CATSRGETSVSYEQYF,TGTGCCACCAGCAGAGGAGAGACTAGCGTTTCCTACGAGCAGTACTTC
TRBV29-1,.,few,TRBJ2-5,CSVGPRESLAGLRETQYF,TGCAGCGTTGGACCTAGGGAATCACTTGCGGGCCTAAGGGAGACCCAGTACTTC
TRBV7-9,.,.,TRBJ2-2,CASSLALGVAGELFF,TGTGCCAGCAGCTTAGCGCTGGGTGTGGCCGGGGAGCTGTTTTTT
TRBV7-9,TRBD1,.,TRBJ2-1,CASSPRIGQGSYNEQFF,TGTGCCAGCAGCCCTAGGATCGGACAGGGATCCTACAATGAGCAGTTCTTC
TRBV28,TRBD1,.,TRBJ2-7,CASKRQGASFYEQYF,TGTGCCAGCAAGCGACAGGGGGCCTCGTTCTACGAGCAGTACTTC
TRBV6-5,TRBD2,few,TRBJ2-7,CASSYSAWGGYEQYF,TGTGCCAGCAGTTACTCGGCGTGGGGGGGCTACGAGCAGTACTTC
TRBV12-3/TRBV12-4,TRBD1,few,TRBJ2-5,CASSPWATGERETQYF,TGTGCCAGCAGTCCTTGGGCGACAGGGGAGCGGGAGACCCAGTACTTC
TRBV12-3/TRBV12-4,.,many,TRBJ2-5,CASSPSSLGETQYF,TGTGCCAGCAGCCCATCGAGTCTTGGCGAGACCCAGTACTTC
TRBV24-1,TRBD2,many,TRBJ2-1,CATSDFSSGTYNEQFF,TGTGCCACCAGTGATTTTTCTAGCGGGACTTACAATGAGCAGTTCTTC
TRBV5-1,TRBD2,few,TRBJ2-3,CASSWTSGGLDTQYF,TGCGCCAGCAGCTGGACTAGCGGGGGTCTAGATACGCAGTATTTT
TRBV20-1,.,.,TRBJ2-7,CSASRRKASPYEQYF,TGCAGTGCTAGTCGTCGCAAGGCGTCCCCCTACGAGCAGTACTTC
TRBV10-3,TRBD1,many,TRBJ2-2,CAITRDRNTGELFF,TGTGCCATCACCCGGGACAGAAACACCGGGGAGCTGTTTTTT
TRBV4-2,TRBD2,.,TRBJ2-5,CASSQLAGGFQETQYF,TGTGCCAGCAGCCAACTAGCGGGGGGCTTCCAAGAGACCCAGTACTTC
TRBV6-1,.,.,TRBJ2-3,CASSPQGGFSTDTQYF,TGTGCCAGCAGTCCCCAGGGGGGATTTAGCACAGATACGCAGTATTTT
TRBV20-1,TRBD1,.,TRBJ1-6,CSAKGQGTGSPLHF,TGCAGTGCCAAGGGACAGGGTACCGGATCACCCCTCCACTTT
TRBV11-2,.,few,TRBJ2-3,CASSLGRTRDTQYF,TGTGCCAGCAGCTTAGGACGGACCCGCGATACGCAGTATTTT
TRBV6-2/TRBV6-3,TRBD2,many,TRBJ2-7,CASRRPTSGVSYEQYF,TGTGCCAGCAGAAGACCGACTAGCGGGGTCTCCTACGAGCAGTACTTC
TRBV20-1,.,many,TRBJ1-2,CSARELQASGGYTF,TGCAGTGCTAGAGAATTACAGGCCTCCGGGGGCTACACCTTC
TRBV27,.,many,TRBJ2-2,CASSLSLRPNTGELFF,TGTGCCAGCAGTTTAAGTCTCCGGCCTAACACCGGGGAGCTGTTTTTT
TRBV20-1,.,.,TRBJ2-5,CSARPTTQETQYF,TGCAGTGCTAGACCAACTACCCAAGAGACCCAGTACTTC
TRBV10-3,.,few,TRBJ2-1,CAISGGPSLRGEQFF,TGTGCCATCAGTGGCGGACCGTCTCTCAGGGGTGAGCAGTTCTTC
TRBV10-3,.,.,TRBJ2-6,CAISEGPSGANVLTF,TGTGCCATCAGTGAGGGTCCCTCTGGGGCCAACGTCCTGACTTTC
TRBV20-1,TRBD2,.,TRBJ2-3,CSAELAGGPGDTQYF,TGCAGTGCAGAACTAGCGGGAGGGCCAGGGGATACGCAGTATTTT
TRBV12-3/TRBV12-4,.,few,TRBJ1-5,CASSSSVGGALGPQHF,TGTGCCAGCAGTTCCTCAGTAGGGGGGGCCCTTGGGCCCCAGCATTTT
TRBV5-1,TRBD2,few,TRBJ2-3,CASSYGNPSGRGADTQYF,TGCGCCAGCAGCTACGGTAACCCTAGCGGGAGAGGGGCAGATACGCAGTATTTT
TRBV5-1,TRBD1,few,TRBJ1-2,CASRYRGENYGYTF,TGCGCCAGCAGATACAGGGGAGAAAACTATGGCTACACCTTC
TRBV4-1,TRBD2,.,TRBJ2-7,CASSQTNLAGGYSYEQYF,TGCGCCAGCAGCCAAACCAACTTAGCGGGAGGCTACTCCTACGAGCAGTACTTC
TRBV6-5,.,few,TRBJ1-2,CASSYKTGTEGVGGYTF,TGTGCCAGCAGTTACAAGACCGGGACGGAGGGGGTCGGGGGCTACACCTTC
TRBV12-3/TRBV12-4,.,few,TRBJ2-7,CASSLGALNEQYF,TGTGCCAGCAGTTTAGGGGCCTTAAACGAGCAGTACTTC
TRBV28,.,few,TRBJ2-7,CASSLGYEGILTYEQYF,TGTGCCAGCAGTTTAGGGTATGAGGGCATCTTGACCTACGAGCAGTACTTC
TRBV12-3/TRBV12-4,TRBD1,.,TRBJ1-2,CASRTNRGLDYGYTF,TGTGCCAGCAGGACGAACAGGGGGCTTGACTATGGCTACACCTTC
TRBV11-2,.,few,TRBJ1-1,CASSLAVRASPEAFF,TGTGCCAGCAGCTTAGCAGTCAGGGCCAGCCCTGAAGCTTTCTTT
TRBV10-3,.,many,TRBJ2-1,CAISESSVDEQFF,TGTGCCATCAGTGAGTCATCTGTGGATGAGCAGTTCTTC
TRBV27,.,few,TRBJ2-5,CASSFVGSPQETQYF,TGTGCCAGCAGTTTTGTCGGGAGCCCACAAGAGACCCAGTACTTC
TRBV2,.,many,TRBJ1-3,CASTPATGNTIYF,TGTGCCAGCACCCCAGCAACTGGAAACACCATATATTTT
TRBV28,.,few,TRBJ2-7,CASSFRGLATSEQYF,TGTGCCAGCAGTTTTAGAGGGCTTGCCACGTCCGAGCAGTACTTC
TRBV10-3,.,few,TRBJ2-1,CAISESIVDNEQFF,TGTGCCATCAGTGAGTCTATAGTGGACAATGAGCAGTTCTTC
TRBV12-3/TRBV12-4,TRBD1,.,TRBJ2-7,CASSRTGGGFYEQYF,TGTGCCAGCAGCCGGACAGGGGGCGGTTTCTACGAGCAGTACTTC
TRBV7-9,TRBD2,few,TRBJ2-2,CASSTGLATGELFF,TGTGCCAGCAGCACAGGACTAGCCACCGGGGAGCTGTTTTTT
TRBV19,TRBD2,.,TRBJ2-1,CASNPREGNYNEQFF,TGTGCCAGCAACCCCCGGGAGGGTAACTACAATGAGCAGTTCTTC
TRBV29-1,.,many,TRBJ2-2,CSVAGAGGELFF,TGCAGCGTTGCAGGGGCGGGCGGGGAGCTGTTTTTT
TRBV5-1,.,.,TRBJ2-5,CASSLGPGSHQETQYF,TGCGCCAGCAGCTTGGGTCCAGGGTCCCACCAAGAGACCCAGTACTTC
TRBV11-2,TRBD2,.,TRBJ2-3,CASSPRTSFILNTDTQYF,TGTGCCAGCAGCCCTCGGACTAGCTTTATTTTGAATACAGATACGCAGTATTTT
TRBV4-1,TRBD1,many,TRBJ1-4,CASSQGQRATNEKLFF,TGCGCCAGCAGCCAGGGACAGAGGGCAACTAATGAAAAACTGTTTTTT
TRBV5-5,.,few,TRBJ2-5,CASSFARTGRGETQYF,TGTGCCAGCAGTTTTGCCCGGACAGGGAGGGGAGAGACCCAGTACTTC
TRBV7-8,TRBD2,many,TRBJ2-7,CASSSGLAGTAYEQYF,TGTGCCAGCAGCTCAGGACTAGCGGGGACCGCCTACGAGCAGTACTTC